The 12 T cell receptor beta chains below all came from one sample that was sequenced in a study of CD8 T cells in ankylosing spondylitis. Via MiXCR, TCRdb re-called the 5' RACE reads, giving one row per CDR3 protein. The profile shows 37,000 or so distinct CDR3 sequences, approximately 16% of them singletons. The sample comprised blood. The receptors come from a male donor with ankylosing spondylitis or in good health (not recorded which).

The CDR3 region has the DNA TGTGCCAGCAGTGAAACCTCCCGGGACAGGGACCAAGAGACCCAGTACTTC. It specifies CASSETSRDRDQETQYF. The gene calls are TRBV2 and TRBJ2-5; 9 nucleotides align to TRBD1. The CDR3 runs 17 residues. Trimming cost V 2 bases and J 0 bases; bases outside gene matches: 7. From germline, CDR1 is SNHLY and CDR2 FYNNEI.

This clonotype was counted between two and nine times. The chain recombines TRBV5-1 with TRBJ1-2; unclear D gene. Trimming cost V 0 bases and J 6 bases, with 9 bases left between them. The CDR3 is made up of 13 amino acids. Germline values: CDR1 SGHRS, CDR2 YFSETQ. Here the CDR3 DNA reads TGCGCCAGCAGCTTGGAAGGGATCGATGGCTACACCTTC. This translates into CASSLEGIDGYTF.

Only a few counts were recorded for this clonotype. V and J are TRBV29-1 and TRBJ2-7; TRBD1 agrees at 10 bases. V was clipped by 7 bases and J by 1 base; unmatched bases: 4. The CDR3 spans 13 residues. The germline V gene encodes CDR1 SQVTM and CDR2 ANQGSEA. CDR3 sequence (DNA): TGCAGCGCAAGACAGGGGGCTTCCTACGAGCAGTACTTC. Translating it yields CSARQGASYEQYF.

This clonotype was detected only a few times. The rearrangement joins TRBV5-1 to TRBJ2-1; the D gene is possibly TRBD1 (5 bases). This CDR3 contains 14 residues. Germline loops: CDR1 SGHRS, CDR2 YFSETQ. V was clipped by 4 bases and J by 1 base, with 9 bases between them. The CDR3 nucleotides are TGCGCCAGCAGCGGACAATTGTCCTACAATGAGCAGTTCTTC. It translates to CASSGQLSYNEQFF.

This clonotype was counted between two and nine times. The chain recombines TRBV10-3 with TRBJ2-1; TRBD1 agrees at 8 bases. V shed 4 bases and J 8 bases; nucleotides not matched to a gene: 7. CDR3 size: 14 residues. In germline, CDR1 is ENHRY, CDR2 SYGVKD. CDR3 region: CAISADRGSDEQFF. The CDR3 bases are TGTGCCATCAGTGCCGACAGGGGTAGCGATGAGCAGTTCTTC.

This clonotype was seen more than once but under ten times. This chain connects TRBV15 to TRBJ2-1; D is perhaps TRBD2 (6 bases). Germline CDR1 is LNHNV and CDR2 is YYDKDF (reference sequence). V gave up 0 bases and J gave up 5 bases, with 8 bases separating them. The CDR3 consists of 14 residues. The CDR3 sequence: CATSRDLANNEQFF. DNA for the CDR3: TGTGCCACCAGCAGAGACCTAGCGAACAATGAGCAGTTCTTC.

The chain joins TRBV3-1 to TRBJ2-2; a weak D match, TRBD1 (5 bases). Trimming removed 0 bases from V and 6 bases from J, with 5 bases in between. CDR3 length: 13 amino acids. The germline V gene has CDR1 LGHDT and CDR2 YNNKEL (reference sequence). The CDR3 here is CASSQDRAGELFF. In nucleotides, the CDR3 is TGTGCCAGCAGCCAAGACAGGGCCGGGGAGCTGTTTTTT. Together with reference TRBV3-1 and TRBJ2-2, the CDR3 gives the full variable domain: DTAVSQTPKYLVTQMGNDKSIKCEQNLGHDTMYWYKQDSKKFLKIMFSYNNKELIINETVPNRFSPKSPDKAHLNLHINSLELGDSAVYFCASSQDRAGELFFGEGSRLTVL.

This clonotype was counted between two and nine times. The V and J genes are TRBV12-3 or TRBV12-4 and TRBJ2-2, with D maybe TRBD1 (5 bases). V was trimmed by 2 bases and J by 2 bases, leaving 9 bases between them. The CDR3 consists of 15 residues. CDR3 nucleotides: TGTGCCAGCAGTTTATATCAGGGAAACACCGGGGAGCTGTTTTTT. This encodes CASSLYQGNTGELFF.

This clonotype was observed a handful of times. V usage is TRBV3-2 and J usage is TRBJ2-2; TRBD1, the table's D call, lacks a check against the DNA. TRBV3-2 is a listed pseudogene. The CDR3 is made up of 15 amino acids. The CDR3 protein is CASSQTGGNTGELFF. The CDR3 nucleotides read TGTGCCAGCAGCCAAACAGGGGGGAACACCGGGGAGCTGTTTTTT.

This clonotype was observed a few times. The chain combines TRBV7-2 with TRBJ2-1; D may correspond to TRBD1 or TRBD2 (6 bases each). The CDR3 is 14 residues long. Trimming left V 3 bases short and J 7 bases short, with 13 bases between. The germline gives CDR1 SGHTA, CDR2 FQGNSA. The DNA for the CDR3 is TGTGCCAGCAGCTTCTCCGGGGGCAAGAATGAGCAGTTCTTC. It encodes CASSFSGGKNEQFF.

The chain carries TRBV11-3 and TRBJ2-2, with TRBD2 as a possible D gene (6 bases). V lost 5 bases, J lost 5 bases, and 18 bases lay in between. Germline V gene data show CDR1 as SGHNT and CDR2 as YENEEA. This CDR3 region has 16 residues. CDR3 in amino acids: CASSATRGRATGELFF. DNA of the CDR3: TGTGCCAGCAGCGCGACTAGAGGGCGTGCTACCGGGGAGCTGTTTTTT.

This clonotype was counted only a few times. The genes are TRBV29-1 and TRBJ2-3; 9 nucleotides match TRBD1. Germline-derived CDR1 and CDR2 are SQVTM and ANQGSEA. Germline trimming cut 6 bases from V and 5 bases from J; bases unmatched to any gene: 3. The CDR3 runs 12 residues. The CDR3 DNA sequence: TGCAGCGTGGACAGGGGACTAGATACGCAGTATTTT. It codes for CSVDRGLDTQYF.